The sequence of this T cell receptor beta chain was determined in a study of response to subunit inactivated influenza vaccine. Study conclusions and caveats: Authors proposed each seasonal influenza vaccination draws in few new T cells.

This clonotype came up a few times. Its matching antigen is unknown. From germline, CDR1 is ENHRY and CDR2 SYGVKD. With V trimmed by 6 bases and J by 2 bases, 5 bases remained unmatched. CDR3 length equals 15 residues. A single record per CDR3 protein comes from TCRdb applying MiXCR to the RT-PCR reads. The sample shows under 550,000 distinct CDR3 sequences, 7.2% of them seen only once. The chain links TRBV10-3 to TRBJ2-7; 12 bases match TRBD2. The sample in question was PBMCs from blood, obtained around 25 months after vaccination. The origin of this receptor is a man aged 50 to 75 who received an inactivated influenza vaccine. The CDR3 region has the DNA TGTGCCATCAGAGCCGCTAGCGGGAGGGCCTACGAGCAGTACTTC. It codes for CAIRAASGRAYEQYF.